A selection of T cell receptor beta chains follows, all from one sample in a study of T-cell reconstitution after alpha-beta-depleted transplantation in children. MiXCR, applied by TCRdb to the PCR reads, yields one record per CDR3 protein. Here the sample spans 350,000 to 450,000 distinct CDR3 sequences, around 21% being singletons. Sequenced material: PBMCs from the stem cell graft donor, taken from the stem cell graft. These receptors all come from a human donor who donated a stem cell graft to a child with acute myeloid leukemia. Each CDR3 is given with its conserved first and last residue. The order of the fields is V gene, J gene, D gene, clone size, CDR3 DNA, CDR3 protein. The D gene is left open where the match is weak. Rows give clone size only sometimes, using once, few, many, or a class for an expanded clone.

V gene: TRBV24-1; J gene: TRBJ2-1; D gene: -; clone size: few; CDR3 DNA: TGTGCCACCAGTGATTTGAACAGTACCTACAATGAGCAGTTCTTC; CDR3 protein: CATSDLNSTYNEQFF
V gene: TRBV5-4; J gene: TRBJ2-2; D gene: TRBD2; clone size: few; CDR3 DNA: TGTGCCAGCAGCTTCGGGGGAGGGAGCGGGGAGCTGTTTTTT; CDR3 protein: CASSFGGGSGELFF
V gene: TRBV5-6; J gene: TRBJ2-1; D gene: -; clone size: many; CDR3 DNA: TGTGCCAGCAGCTTGAGGTACAATGAGCAGTTCTTC; CDR3 protein: CASSLRYNEQFF
V gene: TRBV5-1; J gene: TRBJ2-2; D gene: TRBD2; clone size: few; CDR3 DNA: TGCGCCAGCAGCTCCATAGCGGGAGTTCAAACCGGGGAGCTGTTTTTT; CDR3 protein: CASSSIAGVQTGELFF
V gene: TRBV7-8; J gene: TRBJ2-7; D gene: TRBD1; clone size: -; CDR3 DNA: TGTGCCAGCAGCTTAGTGGTCCCGACAGGGGGGTACGAGCAGTACTTC; CDR3 protein: CASSLVVPTGGYEQYF
V gene: TRBV27; J gene: TRBJ2-5; D gene: -; clone size: -; CDR3 DNA: TGTGCCAGCAGTTTAGGCGAAGGGGGGCCGGCCCAGTACTTC; CDR3 protein: CASSLGEGGPAQYF
V gene: TRBV19; J gene: TRBJ2-2; D gene: -; clone size: -; CDR3 DNA: TGTGCCAGTCAAGCCGGGGGCGGGGAGCTGTTTTTT; CDR3 protein: CASQAGGGELFF
V gene: TRBV20-1; J gene: TRBJ1-3; D gene: -; clone size: -; CDR3 DNA: TGCAGTGCCAAGAACTGGGGAAACACCATATATTTT; CDR3 protein: CSAKNWGNTIYF
V gene: TRBV4-1; J gene: TRBJ2-1; D gene: TRBD1; clone size: -; CDR3 DNA: TGCGCCAGCAGCCTGGGGGACAGGCAGTACAATGAGCAGTTCTTC; CDR3 protein: CASSLGDRQYNEQFF
V gene: TRBV27; J gene: TRBJ2-3; D gene: TRBD2; clone size: -; CDR3 DNA: TGTGCCAGCAGTTTACGGACTAGCGGGAGAACAGATACGCAGTATTTT; CDR3 protein: CASSLRTSGRTDTQYF
V gene: TRBV29-1; J gene: TRBJ2-3; D gene: TRBD1; clone size: -; CDR3 DNA: TGCAGCGTTGGGGACAGGGGGGGCACAGATACGCAGTATTTT; CDR3 protein: CSVGDRGGTDTQYF
V gene: TRBV6-2/TRBV6-3; J gene: TRBJ2-3; D gene: -; clone size: -; CDR3 DNA: TGTGCCAGCAGTTACTCACATCAGACAGGCACAGATACGCAGTATTTT; CDR3 protein: CASSYSHQTGTDTQYF
V gene: TRBV24-1; J gene: TRBJ2-1; D gene: -; clone size: -; CDR3 DNA: TGTGCCACCAGTGATTTGACTTATGGGGGCAATGAGCAGTTCTTC; CDR3 protein: CATSDLTYGGNEQFF
V gene: TRBV9; J gene: TRBJ2-1; D gene: -; clone size: -; CDR3 DNA: TGTGCCAGCAGCTCAAAGACTAGTTTGACCTACAAAGAGCAGTTCTTC; CDR3 protein: CASSSKTSLTYKEQFF
V gene: TRBV12-3/TRBV12-4; J gene: TRBJ2-5; D gene: -; clone size: few; CDR3 DNA: TGTGCCAGCAGTTTAGGAAGGGAGTTGGAGACCCAGTACTTC; CDR3 protein: CASSLGRELETQYF
V gene: TRBV20-1; J gene: TRBJ2-7; D gene: TRBD2; clone size: many; CDR3 DNA: TGCAGTGCTATTGGGACTAGCGGGCTTGGAGACGAGCAGTACTTC; CDR3 protein: CSAIGTSGLGDEQYF
V gene: TRBV20-1; J gene: TRBJ2-3; D gene: -; clone size: -; CDR3 DNA: TGCAGTGCTAGACCTACTAGAGGACTAACAGATACGCAGTATTTT; CDR3 protein: CSARPTRGLTDTQYF
V gene: TRBV5-1; J gene: TRBJ2-7; D gene: -; clone size: many; CDR3 DNA: TGCGCCAGCAGCTTGGATAAGGGGTCCTACGAGCAGTACTTC; CDR3 protein: CASSLDKGSYEQYF
V gene: TRBV20-1; J gene: TRBJ2-7; D gene: TRBD2; clone size: many; CDR3 DNA: TGCAGTGCTAGAGATGGAGTAGCGGGAGACCTCGAGCAGTACTTC; CDR3 protein: CSARDGVAGDLEQYF
V gene: TRBV10-1; J gene: TRBJ2-5; D gene: TRBD2; clone size: few; CDR3 DNA: TGCGCCAGCAGTGAGTCTTCGGTAGCGGGAGGTGAGACCCAGTACTTC; CDR3 protein: CASSESSVAGGETQYF
V gene: TRBV5-4; J gene: TRBJ2-7; D gene: -; clone size: -; CDR3 DNA: TGTGCCAGCAGCTTGGTTTTCAGGGACTACGAGCAGTACTTC; CDR3 protein: CASSLVFRDYEQYF
V gene: TRBV5-6; J gene: TRBJ2-5; D gene: -; clone size: -; CDR3 DNA: TGTGCCAGCAGCTTGGCCTGGGGGCAAGAGACCCAGTACTTC; CDR3 protein: CASSLAWGQETQYF
V gene: TRBV29-1; J gene: TRBJ2-1; D gene: TRBD1; clone size: many; CDR3 DNA: TGCAGCGTTGGGACAGGGGGTGAGCAGTTCTTC; CDR3 protein: CSVGTGGEQFF
V gene: TRBV7-2; J gene: TRBJ2-5; D gene: -; clone size: -; CDR3 DNA: TGTGCCAGCAGCTTAATTCTTGGGGGGTCAGGGGGGGAGACCCAGTACTTC; CDR3 protein: CASSLILGGSGGETQYF
V gene: TRBV12-3/TRBV12-4; J gene: TRBJ2-7; D gene: TRBD2; clone size: few; CDR3 DNA: TGTGCCAGCAGTCCCGGACTAGCGGGAGGGTTCGAGCAGTACTTC; CDR3 protein: CASSPGLAGGFEQYF
V gene: TRBV4-1; J gene: TRBJ1-1; D gene: -; clone size: few; CDR3 DNA: TGCGCCAGCAGCCAAGTGGGGCTTGAAGCTTTCTTT; CDR3 protein: CASSQVGLEAFF
V gene: TRBV5-1; J gene: TRBJ2-1; D gene: -; clone size: once; CDR3 DNA: TGCGCCAGCAGCTCGGGAAATGGTAAAGCAGACAATGAGCAGTTCTTC; CDR3 protein: CASSSGNGKADNEQFF
V gene: TRBV28; J gene: TRBJ2-7; D gene: TRBD1; clone size: few; CDR3 DNA: TGTGCCAGCAGCCTGGGACAGAGATTCTTCGAGCAGTACTTC; CDR3 protein: CASSLGQRFFEQYF
V gene: TRBV15; J gene: TRBJ2-5; D gene: TRBD1; clone size: -; CDR3 DNA: TGTGCCACCAGCAGAGTAGTCGGGACAGCGGAGACCCAGTACTTC; CDR3 protein: CATSRVVGTAETQYF
V gene: TRBV25-1; J gene: TRBJ2-1; D gene: TRBD2; clone size: many; CDR3 DNA: TGTGCCAGCAGTGAATCTAACACCGGACTAGCAAGCTCCTACAATGAGCAGTTCTTC; CDR3 protein: CASSESNTGLASSYNEQFF